This T cell receptor (beta chain) was captured in a study of blood T cell repertoires in COVID-19. Germline loops: CDR1 GTSNPN, CDR2 SVGIG (reference sequence). CDR3 size: 13 residues. V lost 0 bases, J lost 8 bases, and 5 bases stayed unmatched. Seattle patients were enrolled during active infection and followed longitudinally. Original analysis: Nucleated cell number was recorded as an estimate derived from reference gene primer amplification. Repertoires were generated with immunoSEQ multiplex PCR, while TCRdb's copy carries only in-frame clones and drops some. V and J calls and clone size are copied from that table; D and trimming were computed from the DNA. The sample has 350,000 or so clones; 70% to 90% are singletons.

The genes are TRBV30 and TRBJ1-1; 8 nucleotides line up with TRBD1. This clonotype was obtained from a woman younger than 45 with COVID-19, enrolled during active disease. The sequencing input was peripheral blood. CDR3 region: CAWSVLGTGEAFF. The CDR3 DNA sequence: TGTGCCTGGAGTGTACTGGGGACAGGAGAAGCTTTCTTT.